The 5 T cell receptor beta chains presented below share a single source sample, sequenced in a study of blood T cell repertoires in COVID-19. Repertoires were generated with immunoSEQ multiplex PCR, while TCRdb's copy carries only in-frame clones and drops some. The data show approximately 320,000 clones, with approximately 90% seen just once and around 10% held by the top ten. Sequencing used PBMCs or T cells enriched from blood (not recorded which). The receptor set was obtained from a woman between 18 and 30 years old who had recovered from COVID-19.

The chain recombines TRBV5-4 with TRBJ2-7; the match to TRBD1 covers 7 bases. Germline trimming cut 4 bases from V and 3 bases from J; bases unmatched to any gene: 13. In germline, CDR1 is SGHNT, CDR2 YYREEE (reference sequence). CDR3 length: 16 amino acids. CDR3 nucleotides: TGTGCCAGCAGCGTTGGTACGTCAGGGGGTTACTACGAGCAGTACTTC. This codes for CASSVGTSGGYYEQYF.

The V and J genes are TRBV12-5 and TRBJ1-5, with D perhaps matching TRBD1 (6 bases). This CDR3 is built from 15 residues. The germline gives CDR1 LGHNT, CDR2 FRNRAP. V lost 6 bases and J lost 0, with 12 bases in between. The CDR3 region is CASGFRDTSNQPQHF. DNA for the CDR3: TGTGCTAGTGGCTTTAGGGACACTAGCAATCAGCCCCAGCATTTT.

The chain carries TRBV27 and TRBJ1-4; D unclear. Trimming removed 4 bases at V and 8 bases at J, with 20 bases between. This CDR3 is 16 amino acids long. Germline V gene sequence: CDR1 MNHEY, CDR2 SMNVEV (reference sequence). For the CDR3, the DNA is TGTGCCAGCAGTTCTGCGGTCCCCGTCATTCAGGAAAAACTGTTTTTT. Protein: CASSSAVPVIQEKLFF.

The V and J genes are TRBV28 and TRBJ1-2; no reliable D call. V gave up 9 bases and J gave up 0 bases, with 8 bases separating them. Germline assignment: CDR1 MDHEN and CDR2 SYDVKM. The CDR3 runs 12 residues. The CDR3 protein is CASTAANYGYTF. The CDR3 nucleotides are TGTGCCAGTACAGCAGCTAACTATGGCTACACCTTC.

In this sample, this clone turned up once. This chain uses TRBV27 with TRBJ2-7; 10 nucleotides align to TRBD1. The CDR3 runs to 15 residues. Per germline, CDR1 MNHEY and CDR2 SMNVEV (reference sequence). The ends lost 5 bases at V and 3 bases at J; junction bases unmatched: 7. CDR3 residues: CASSPGTGVGYEQYF. The CDR3 DNA is TGTGCCAGCAGTCCGGGGACAGGGGTGGGCTACGAGCAGTACTTC.